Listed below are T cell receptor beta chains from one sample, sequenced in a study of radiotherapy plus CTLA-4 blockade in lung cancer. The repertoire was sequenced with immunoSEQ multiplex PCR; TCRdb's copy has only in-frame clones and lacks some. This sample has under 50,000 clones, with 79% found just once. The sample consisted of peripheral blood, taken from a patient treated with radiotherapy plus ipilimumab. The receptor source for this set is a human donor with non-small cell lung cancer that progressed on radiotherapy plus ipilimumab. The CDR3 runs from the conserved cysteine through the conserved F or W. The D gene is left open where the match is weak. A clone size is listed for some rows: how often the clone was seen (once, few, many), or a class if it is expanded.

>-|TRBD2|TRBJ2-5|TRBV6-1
TGTGCCAGCAGTGCCGGACTAGCGGGGGGTCAAGAGACCCAGTACTTC
CASSAGLAGGQETQYF
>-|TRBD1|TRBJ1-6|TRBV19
TGTGCCAGTAGTACAGGGGGACGCTCACCCCTCCACTTT
CASSTGGRSPLHF
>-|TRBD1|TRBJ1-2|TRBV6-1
TGTGCCAGCAGTGCGGACAGGACGGTTACTTACTATGGCTACACCTTC
CASSADRTVTYYGYTF
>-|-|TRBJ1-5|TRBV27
TGTGCCAGCAGGCCCGGGATTGTGAGCAATCAGCCCCAGCATTTT
CASRPGIVSNQPQHF
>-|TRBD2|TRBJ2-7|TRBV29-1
TGCAGCGTTCAGCCTAGCGGCTCCTACGAGCAGTACTTC
CSVQPSGSYEQYF
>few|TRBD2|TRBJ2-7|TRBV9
TGTGCCAGCAGCGAGGGACTAGCGGGGGACACAAAGAACTTC
CASSEGLAGDTKNF
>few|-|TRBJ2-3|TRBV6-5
TGTGCCAGCAGTTACATGGGGCGCGGTGCAGATACGCAGTATTTT
CASSYMGRGADTQYF
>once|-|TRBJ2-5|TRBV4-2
TGTGCCAGCAGCCAAGGGCCGCGAGAGGTGGGAGAGACCCAGTACTTC
CASSQGPREVGETQYF
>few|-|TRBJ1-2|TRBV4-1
TGTGCCAGCAGCCAACCCGACAGCTCCTATGGCTACACCTTC
CASSQPDSSYGYTF
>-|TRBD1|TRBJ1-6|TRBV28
TGTGCCAGCAGGTCCGGGACAGATAATTCACCCCTCCACTTT
CASRSGTDNSPLHF
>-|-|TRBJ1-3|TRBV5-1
TGCGCCAGCAGCTTGATCCCGACTGGCTCTGGAAACACCATATATTTT
CASSLIPTGSGNTIYF
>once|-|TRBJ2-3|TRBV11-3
TGTGCCAGCAGCTCAGGGGGGAGCCCAGATACGCAGTATTTT
CASSSGGSPDTQYF
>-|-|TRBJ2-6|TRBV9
TGTGCCAGCAAACGACAGTACTCAAAACAAAGTCGGGCCAACGTCCTGACTTTC
CASKRQYSKQSRANVLTF
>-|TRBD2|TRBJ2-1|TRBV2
TGTGCCAGCAGTGAATGGTCTAGCGGCTCAGGGCAGTTCTTC
CASSEWSSGSGQFF
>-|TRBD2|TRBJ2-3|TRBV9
TGTGCCAGCAGCTTAGAGGGGGCAGCGGGGGGGCCAGATACGCAGTATTTT
CASSLEGAAGGPDTQYF
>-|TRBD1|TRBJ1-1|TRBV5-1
TGCGCCAGCAGCATCCGACAGGGTGTAGGCACTAAAGCTTTCTTT
CASSIRQGVGTKAFF
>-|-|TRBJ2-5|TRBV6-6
TGTGCCAGCGAACAGGGATCGGAGACCCAGTACTTC
CASEQGSETQYF
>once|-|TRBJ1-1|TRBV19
TGTGCCAGTAGTATCGCTACGGGGTTAACTGAAGCTTTCTTT
CASSIATGLTEAFF
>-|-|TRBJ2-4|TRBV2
TGTGCCAGCACAAGCATGCTTTGGAACATTCAGTACTTC
CASTSMLWNIQYF
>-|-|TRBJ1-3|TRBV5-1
TGCGCCAGCAGCTCTGTGTCGGGGGGCTCCGGAAACACCATATATTTT
CASSSVSGGSGNTIYF
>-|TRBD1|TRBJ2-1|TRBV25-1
TGTGCCAGCAGCTCCGGGACAGGGATTGGAAATGAGCAGTTCTTC
CASSSGTGIGNEQFF
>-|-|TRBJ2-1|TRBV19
TGTGCCAGTAGTATCCCCAGCGGATCTAGCTCCTACAATGAGCAGTTCTTC
CASSIPSGSSSYNEQFF
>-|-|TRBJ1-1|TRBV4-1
TGCGCCAGCAGCTCCCTCTACACTGAAGCTTTCTTT
CASSSLYTEAFF
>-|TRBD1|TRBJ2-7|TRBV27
TGTGCCAGCAGTTTAAGGGCAGGGGGCTACGAGCAGTACTTC
CASSLRAGGYEQYF
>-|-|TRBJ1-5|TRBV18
TGTGCCAGCTCACCACGGATGGGGCAGGGCGGTCAGCCCCAGCATTTT
CASSPRMGQGGQPQHF
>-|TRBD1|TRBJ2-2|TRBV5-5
TGTGCCAGCAGGTGGGACAGGGCGAACGGGGAGCTGTTTTTT
CASRWDRANGELFF
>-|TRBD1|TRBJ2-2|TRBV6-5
TGTGCCAGCAGTTGGTCAGGGGGAAGGAACACCGGGGAGCTGTTTTTT
CASSWSGGRNTGELFF
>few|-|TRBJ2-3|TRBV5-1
TGCGCCAGCAGCTTGTATGGAGGGACGGTTAGCACAGATACGCAGTATTTT
CASSLYGGTVSTDTQYF
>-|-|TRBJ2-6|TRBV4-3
TGCGCCAGCAGCCAAGATCCGAGACAGAGTTTTTCTGGGGCCAACGTCCTGACTTTC
CASSQDPRQSFSGANVLTF
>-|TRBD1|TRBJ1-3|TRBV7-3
TGTGCCAGCAGCTTTACAGGGGATTCTGGAAACACCATATATTTT
CASSFTGDSGNTIYF
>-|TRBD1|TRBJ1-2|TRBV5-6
TGTGCCAGCAGCTCGGGACAGGCTAACTATGGCTACACCTTC
CASSSGQANYGYTF
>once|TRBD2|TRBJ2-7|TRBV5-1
TGCGCCAGCACCCCCCGTCCCGGGACTAGCCCAACGTCCGAGCAGTACTTC
CASTPRPGTSPTSEQYF
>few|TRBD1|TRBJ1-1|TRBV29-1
TGCAGCGTTGAGGGACAGATGAACACTGAAGCTTTCTTT
CSVEGQMNTEAFF
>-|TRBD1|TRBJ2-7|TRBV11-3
TGTGCCAGCAGCCCGGGACAGACGAATTCCTACGAGCAGTACTTC
CASSPGQTNSYEQYF